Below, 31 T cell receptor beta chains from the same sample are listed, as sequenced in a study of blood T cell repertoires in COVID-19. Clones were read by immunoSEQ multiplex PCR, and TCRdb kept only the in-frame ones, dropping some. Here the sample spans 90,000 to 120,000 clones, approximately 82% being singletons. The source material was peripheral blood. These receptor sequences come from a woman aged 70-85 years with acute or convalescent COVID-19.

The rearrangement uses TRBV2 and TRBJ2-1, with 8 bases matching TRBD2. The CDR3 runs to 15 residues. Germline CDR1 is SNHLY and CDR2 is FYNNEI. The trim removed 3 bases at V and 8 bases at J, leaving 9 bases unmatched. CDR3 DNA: TGTGCCAGCAGTGATTTGGCGGGGGGCCAGGATGAGCAGTTCTTC. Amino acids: CASSDLAGGQDEQFF.

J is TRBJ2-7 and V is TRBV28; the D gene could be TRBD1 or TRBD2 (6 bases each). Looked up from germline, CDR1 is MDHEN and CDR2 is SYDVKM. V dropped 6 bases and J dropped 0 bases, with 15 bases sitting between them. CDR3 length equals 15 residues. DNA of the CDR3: TGTGCCAGCAGATTACAGGGAGGTAGCTCCTACGAGCAGTACTTC. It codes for CASRLQGGSSYEQYF. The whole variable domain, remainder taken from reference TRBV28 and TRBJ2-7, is DVKVTQSSRYLVKRTGEKVFLECVQDMDHENMFWYRQDPGLGLRLIYFSYDVKMKEKGDIPEGYSVSREKKERFSLILESASTNQTSMYLCASRLQGGSSYEQYFGPGTRLTVT.

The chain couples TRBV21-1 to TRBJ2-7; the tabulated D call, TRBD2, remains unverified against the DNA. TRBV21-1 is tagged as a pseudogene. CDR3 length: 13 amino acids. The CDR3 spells CASSKGSSYEQYV. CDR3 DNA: TGTGCCAGCAGCAAAGGGAGCTCCTACGAGCAGTACGTC.

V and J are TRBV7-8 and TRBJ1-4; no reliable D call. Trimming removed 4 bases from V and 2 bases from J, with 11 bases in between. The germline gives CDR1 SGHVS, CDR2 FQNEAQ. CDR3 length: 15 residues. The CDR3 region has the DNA TGTGCCAGCAGCTCGACGGGAGGCACTAATGAAAAACTGTTTTTT. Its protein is CASSSTGGTNEKLFF.

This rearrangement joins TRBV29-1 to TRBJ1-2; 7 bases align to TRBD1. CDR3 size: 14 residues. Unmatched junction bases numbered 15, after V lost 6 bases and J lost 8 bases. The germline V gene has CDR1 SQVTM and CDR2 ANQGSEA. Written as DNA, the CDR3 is TGCAGCGTGGTGACCGACGGGACAGCTGGAGGCTACACCTTC. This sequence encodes CSVVTDGTAGGYTF.

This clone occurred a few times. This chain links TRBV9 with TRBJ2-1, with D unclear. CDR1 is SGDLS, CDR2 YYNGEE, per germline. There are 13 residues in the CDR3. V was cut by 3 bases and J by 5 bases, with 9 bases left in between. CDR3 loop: CASSANPNNEQFF. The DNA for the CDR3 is TGTGCCAGCAGCGCTAACCCAAACAATGAGCAGTTCTTC.

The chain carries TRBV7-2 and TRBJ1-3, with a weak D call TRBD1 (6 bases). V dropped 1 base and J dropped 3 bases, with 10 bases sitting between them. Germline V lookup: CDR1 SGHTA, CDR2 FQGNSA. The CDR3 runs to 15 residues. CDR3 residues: CASSLVTGYGNTIYF. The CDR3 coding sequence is TGTGCCAGCAGCTTAGTAACAGGGTATGGAAACACCATATATTTT.

CDR3 DNA sequence: TGTGCCAGTAGTCCCCGACTAGCTGCGGTGGACAATGAGCAGTTCTTC. Residues: CASSPRLAAVDNEQFF. The chain joins TRBV19 to TRBJ2-1; 7 bases align to TRBD2. The CDR3 is 16 amino acids. Germline V gene data show CDR1 as LNHDA and CDR2 as SQIVND (reference sequence). J was trimmed by 5 bases and V by 5 bases; bases with no gene match: 12.

The CDR3 DNA reads as TGTGCCAGCAGTTCGAGGGAGGGCTATAACGAGCAGTACTTC. Translated, it gives CASSSREGYNEQYF. This chain joins TRBV28 and TRBJ2-7; TRBD2 matches 7 bases. Looked up from germline, CDR1 is MDHEN and CDR2 is SYDVKM. V was clipped by 4 bases and J by 5 bases; unmatched bases: 8. The CDR3 is 14 amino acids.

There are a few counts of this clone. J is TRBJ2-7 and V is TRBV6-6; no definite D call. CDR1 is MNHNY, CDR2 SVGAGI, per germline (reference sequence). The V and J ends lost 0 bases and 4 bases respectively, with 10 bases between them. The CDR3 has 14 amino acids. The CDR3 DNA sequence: TGTGCCAGCAGTTACTCATCAGGTCGGTACGAGCAGTACGTC. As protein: CASSYSSGRYEQYV.

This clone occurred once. CDR3 protein: CASSYSKSAFPHEQYF. CDR3 DNA: TGTGCCAGCAGTTACTCGAAGAGTGCGTTCCCCCACGAGCAGTACTTC. The chain combines TRBV6-5 with TRBJ2-7; D gene ambiguous. This CDR3 spans 16 amino acids. V shed 0 bases and J shed 5 bases, with 17 bases lying between them. CDR1 is MNHEY, CDR2 SVGAGI, per germline.

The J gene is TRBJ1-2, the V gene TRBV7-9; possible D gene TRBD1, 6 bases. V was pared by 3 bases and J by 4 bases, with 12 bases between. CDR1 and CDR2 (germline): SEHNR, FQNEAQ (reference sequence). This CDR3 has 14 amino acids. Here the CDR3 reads CASSLEDRFYGYTF. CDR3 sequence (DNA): TGTGCCAGCAGCTTGGAGGACAGATTCTATGGCTACACCTTC.

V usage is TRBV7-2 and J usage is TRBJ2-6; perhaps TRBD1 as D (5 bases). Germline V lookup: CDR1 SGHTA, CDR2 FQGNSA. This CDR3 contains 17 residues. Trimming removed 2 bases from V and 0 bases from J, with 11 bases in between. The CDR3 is CASSLRGPYSGANVLTF. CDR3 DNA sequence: TGTGCCAGCAGCTTAAGGGGCCCCTACTCTGGGGCCAACGTCCTGACTTTC.

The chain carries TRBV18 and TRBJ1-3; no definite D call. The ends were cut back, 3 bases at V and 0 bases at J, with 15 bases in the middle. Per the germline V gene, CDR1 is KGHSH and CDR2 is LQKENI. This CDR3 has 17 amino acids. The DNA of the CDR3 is TGTGCCAGCTCACCCCCCCCGCGGCAGCTCTCTGGAAACACCATATATTTT. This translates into CASSPPPRQLSGNTIYF.

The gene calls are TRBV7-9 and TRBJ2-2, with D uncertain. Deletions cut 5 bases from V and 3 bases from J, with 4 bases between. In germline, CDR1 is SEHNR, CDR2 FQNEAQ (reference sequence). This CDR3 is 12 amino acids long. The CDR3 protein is CASSPYTGELFF. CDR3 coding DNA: TGTGCCAGCAGCCCCTACACCGGGGAGCTGTTTTTT.

The CDR3: CASSLRQGASNTEAFF. The CDR3 nucleotides read TGTGCCAGCAGCCTTCGACAGGGGGCCTCCAACACTGAAGCTTTCTTT. V is TRBV7-6 and J is TRBJ1-1; 10 bases are shared with TRBD1. The CDR3 has 16 residues. The germline CDR1 and CDR2 sequences are SGHVS and FNYEAQ. V was pared by 5 bases and J by 2 bases, with 8 bases of the junction left unmatched.

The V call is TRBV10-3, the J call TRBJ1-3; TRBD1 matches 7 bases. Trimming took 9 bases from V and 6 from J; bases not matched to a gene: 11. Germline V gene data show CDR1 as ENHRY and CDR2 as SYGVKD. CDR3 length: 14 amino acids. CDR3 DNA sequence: TGTGCCATGACCGGGGGCAGGGGGACAAACACCATATATTTT. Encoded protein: CAMTGGRGTNTIYF.

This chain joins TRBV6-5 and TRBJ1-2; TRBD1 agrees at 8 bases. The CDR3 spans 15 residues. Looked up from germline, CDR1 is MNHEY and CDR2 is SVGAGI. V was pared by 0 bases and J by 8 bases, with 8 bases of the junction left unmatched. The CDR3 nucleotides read TGTGCCAGCAGTTACTCGAGCTCAGGGGGCCTAGGCTACACCTTC. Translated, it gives CASSYSSSGGLGYTF.

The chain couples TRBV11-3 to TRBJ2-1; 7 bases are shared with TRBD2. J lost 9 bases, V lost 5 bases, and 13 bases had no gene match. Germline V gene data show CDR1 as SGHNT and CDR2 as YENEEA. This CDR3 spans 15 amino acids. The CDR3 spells CASSPGGLERVEQFF. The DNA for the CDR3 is TGTGCCAGCAGCCCGGGGGGACTCGAGCGCGTTGAGCAGTTCTTC.

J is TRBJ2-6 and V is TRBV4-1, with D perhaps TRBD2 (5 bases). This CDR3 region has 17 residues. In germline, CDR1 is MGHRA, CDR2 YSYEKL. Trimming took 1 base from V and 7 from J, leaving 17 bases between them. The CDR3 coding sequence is TGCGCCAGCAGCCAAGTCCTCGGTAGAGGAGGAGCCAACGTCCTGACTTTC. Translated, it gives CASSQVLGRGGANVLTF.

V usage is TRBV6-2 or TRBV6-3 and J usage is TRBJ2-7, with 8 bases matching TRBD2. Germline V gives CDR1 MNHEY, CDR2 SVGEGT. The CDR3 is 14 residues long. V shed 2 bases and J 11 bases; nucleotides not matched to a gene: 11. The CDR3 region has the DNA TGTGCCAGCAGTTACGGGACTAGGGGGGAAAGAGAGTACTTC. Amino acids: CASSYGTRGEREYF.

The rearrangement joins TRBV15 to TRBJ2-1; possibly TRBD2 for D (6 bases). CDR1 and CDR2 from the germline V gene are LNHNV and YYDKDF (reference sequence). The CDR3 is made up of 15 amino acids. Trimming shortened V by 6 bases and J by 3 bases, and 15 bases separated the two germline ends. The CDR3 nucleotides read TGTGCCACCAGATCCGGGGGAAGCAACTACAATGAGCAGTTCTTC. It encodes CATRSGGSNYNEQFF.

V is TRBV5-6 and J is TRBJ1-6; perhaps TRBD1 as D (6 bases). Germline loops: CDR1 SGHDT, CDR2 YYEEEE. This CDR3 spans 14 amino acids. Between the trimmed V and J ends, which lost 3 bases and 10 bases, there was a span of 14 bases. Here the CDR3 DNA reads TGTGCCAGCAGCTCCGCCTCGAGGGGGTCACCCCTCCACTTT. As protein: CASSSASRGSPLHF.

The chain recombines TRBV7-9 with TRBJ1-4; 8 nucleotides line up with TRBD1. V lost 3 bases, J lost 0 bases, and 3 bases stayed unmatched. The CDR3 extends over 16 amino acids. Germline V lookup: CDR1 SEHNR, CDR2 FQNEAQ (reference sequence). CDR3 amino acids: CASSLRTGPTNEKLFF. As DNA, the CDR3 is TGTGCCAGCAGCTTGAGGACAGGGCCAACTAATGAAAAACTGTTTTTT.

CDR3 protein: CASSYGGPGELFF. The CDR3 DNA sequence: TGTGCCAGCAGTTACGGAGGTCCCGGGGAGCTGTTTTTT. The V gene is TRBV6-5, the J gene TRBJ2-2, with TRBD2 as a possible D gene (5 bases). V lost 2 bases, J lost 6 bases, and 7 bases lay in between. The CDR3 is 13 residues long. Germline V gene data show CDR1 as MNHEY and CDR2 as SVGAGI.

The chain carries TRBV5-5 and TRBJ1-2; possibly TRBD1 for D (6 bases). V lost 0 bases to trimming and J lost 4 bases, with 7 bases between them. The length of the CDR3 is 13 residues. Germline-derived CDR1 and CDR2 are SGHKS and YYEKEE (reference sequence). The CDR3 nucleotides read TGTGCCAGCAGCTTGGGGGGGCCCTATGGCTACACCTTC. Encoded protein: CASSLGGPYGYTF.

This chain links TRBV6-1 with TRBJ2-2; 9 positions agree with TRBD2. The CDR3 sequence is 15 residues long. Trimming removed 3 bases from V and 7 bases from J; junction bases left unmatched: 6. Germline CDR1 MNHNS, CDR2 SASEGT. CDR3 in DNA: TGTGCCAGCAGTGATGGCGGGGGGGTTGGCGGGGAGCTGTTTTTT. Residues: CASSDGGGVGGELFF.

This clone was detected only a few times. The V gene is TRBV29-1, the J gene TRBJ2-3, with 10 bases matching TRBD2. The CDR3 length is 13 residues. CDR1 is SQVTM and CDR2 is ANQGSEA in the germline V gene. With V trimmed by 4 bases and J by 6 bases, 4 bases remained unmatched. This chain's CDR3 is CSVGAGGADTQYF. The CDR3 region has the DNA TGCAGCGTTGGAGCGGGAGGGGCGGATACGCAGTATTTT.

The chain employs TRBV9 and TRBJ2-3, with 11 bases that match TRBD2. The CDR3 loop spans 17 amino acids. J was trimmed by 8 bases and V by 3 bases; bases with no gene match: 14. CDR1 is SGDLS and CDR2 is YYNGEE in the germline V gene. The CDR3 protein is CASSGASGGKLGGTQYF. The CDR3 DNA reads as TGTGCCAGCAGCGGGGCTAGCGGGGGGAAACTTGGTGGTACGCAGTATTTT.

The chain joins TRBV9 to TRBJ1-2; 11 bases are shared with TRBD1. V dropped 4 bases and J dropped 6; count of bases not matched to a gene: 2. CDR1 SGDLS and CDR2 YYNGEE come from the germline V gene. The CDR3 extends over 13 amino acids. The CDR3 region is CASSRGQGDGYTF. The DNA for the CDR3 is TGTGCCAGCAGCCGGGGACAGGGGGATGGCTACACCTTC.

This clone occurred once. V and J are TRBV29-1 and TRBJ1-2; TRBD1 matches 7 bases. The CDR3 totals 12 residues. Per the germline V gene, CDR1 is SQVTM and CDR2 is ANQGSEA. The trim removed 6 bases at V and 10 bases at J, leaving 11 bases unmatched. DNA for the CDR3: TGCAGCGTCCAAGAAGGAGGGGGCGACTACACCTTC. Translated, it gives CSVQEGGGDYTF.